Sequencing of this T cell receptor (beta chain) was carried out in a study of cytomegalovirus exposure and HLA in healthy donors. At the level of the study: Genetic ancestry analysis placed around four fifths of the approximately 390 donors that were genotyped in the Caucasian-associated cluster.

A note on this clone: The antigen is undetermined.

60 Vbeta and 13 Jbeta primers were used in PCR. The method was immunoSEQ multiplex PCR; TCRdb's version includes in-frame clones alone and lacks a portion of them. The table lists 150,000 or so clones, roughly three quarters of them singletons. Broader study findings: A link between a missense DCLRE1C variant and TCR beta V- and J-gene trimming emerged from a later analysis. Later analysis reportedly placed an Asian-associated ancestry cluster below the roughly 630-donor mean in N-insertions.

The CDR3 sequence is 14 residues long. The germline V gene has CDR1 SGHDT and CDR2 YYEEEE. The V end was cut by 1 base, the J end by 3 bases, with 8 bases between. Sequenced: PBMCs. The receptor was derived from a male donor in good health and CMV-seronegative. The chain joins TRBV5-6 to TRBJ1-5, with a weak D call TRBD1 (5 bases). CDR3 region: CASSLLQDNQPQHF. The CDR3 DNA reads TGTGCCAGCAGCTTGTTACAGGACAATCAGCCCCAGCATTTT.